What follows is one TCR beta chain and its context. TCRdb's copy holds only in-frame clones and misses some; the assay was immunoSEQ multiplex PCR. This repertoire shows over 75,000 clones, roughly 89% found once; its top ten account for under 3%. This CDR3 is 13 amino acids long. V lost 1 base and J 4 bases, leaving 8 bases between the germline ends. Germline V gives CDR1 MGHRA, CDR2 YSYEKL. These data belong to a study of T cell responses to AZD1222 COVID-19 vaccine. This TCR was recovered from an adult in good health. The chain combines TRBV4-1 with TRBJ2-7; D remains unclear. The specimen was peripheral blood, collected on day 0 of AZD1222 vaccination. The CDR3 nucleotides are TGCGCCAGCAGCCAAGCCGACTTATACGAGCAGTACTTC. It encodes CASSQADLYEQYF.